The 20 T cell receptor beta chains reported below all come from one sample, sequenced in a study of patients and donors after allogeneic stem cell transplantation. Each CDR3 protein is one row after TCRdb ran MiXCR on the RT-PCR reads. The profile covers more than 850,000 distinct CDR3 sequences, with 15% to 20% appearing a single time and roughly 6% taken by the ten largest. Sequenced: blood, either unsorted or a sorted T cell fraction (not recorded which). Source of these receptors: a human donor who was either an allogeneic HSCT recipient or a stem cell or donor lymphocyte infusion donor (not recorded which). It is not recorded whose cells these are; they may come from a transplant donor.

This rearrangement joins TRBV5-1 to TRBJ1-1; 9 bases align to TRBD1. With 2 bases clipped from V and 2 bases from J, the junction kept 7 bases outside the gene matches. This CDR3 spans 16 amino acids. CDR1 SGHRS and CDR2 YFSETQ come from the germline V gene. The CDR3 bases are TGCGCCAGCAGCTTTGGCCTGGGACAGGGAAACACTGAAGCTTTCTTT. It codes for CASSFGLGQGNTEAFF.

This chain joins TRBV20-1 and TRBJ1-1, with D unresolved. Between the trimmed V and J ends, which lost 6 bases and 0 bases, there was a span of 11 bases. Germline V CDR1 and CDR2: DFQATT, SNEGSKA (reference sequence). CDR3 length: 13 amino acids. This chain's CDR3 is CSALTRVNTEAFF. The CDR3 DNA reads TGCAGTGCCTTAACCCGGGTGAACACTGAAGCTTTCTTT.

The CDR3 sequence is CASSVVAGGYLSEQFF. The CDR3 coding sequence is TGTGCCAGCAGCGTAGTAGCGGGGGGGTATTTGTCTGAGCAGTTCTTC. The V gene is TRBV9, the J gene TRBJ2-1; TRBD2 agrees at 11 bases. Per germline, CDR1 SGDLS and CDR2 YYNGEE. The CDR3 totals 16 residues. The junction had 8 bases not matched to a gene; V was cut back by 0 bases and J by 9 bases.

V and J are TRBV25-1 and TRBJ1-4; TRBD1 is a possible D gene (5 bases). Trimming removed 0 bases from V and 4 bases from J, with 12 bases in between. Per the germline V gene, CDR1 is MGHDK and CDR2 is SYGVNS. The CDR3 spans 16 residues. DNA for the CDR3: TGTGCCAGCAGTGAATACGGGGGAGTCGGTAATGAAAAACTGTTTTTT. Encoded protein: CASSEYGGVGNEKLFF.

V and J are TRBV27 and TRBJ2-7; tentatively, D is TRBD1 (6 bases). V gave up 5 bases and J gave up 4 bases, with 12 bases separating them. Germline assignment: CDR1 MNHEY and CDR2 SMNVEV (reference sequence). The CDR3 is 13 amino acids. The CDR3 is CASSQGTQYEQYF. The CDR3 DNA follows: TGTGCCAGCAGTCAAGGGACACAGTACGAGCAGTACTTC.

The chain links TRBV5-1 to TRBJ1-4, with D maybe TRBD1 (5 bases). The germline gives CDR1 SGHRS, CDR2 YFSETQ. Trimming stripped 2 bases from V and 7 bases from J, with 21 bases between. The length of the CDR3 is 17 residues. The CDR3 coding sequence is TGCGCCAGCAGCTTACCCGTAGGGCAGGGAGGAACTGAAAAACTGTTTTTT. This translates into CASSLPVGQGGTEKLFF.

V gene TRBV27 combines with J gene TRBJ2-7, with D possibly called TRBD1 or TRBD2 (5 bases each). The CDR3 sequence is 14 residues long. CDR1 and CDR2 from the germline V gene are MNHEY and SMNVEV (reference sequence). Between the trimmed V and J ends, which lost 3 bases and 4 bases, there was a span of 13 bases. The CDR3 is CASSFGSGPYEQYF. In DNA form, the CDR3 reads TGTGCCAGCAGTTTCGGGTCGGGGCCGTACGAGCAGTACTTC.

This clonotype showed up just a few times. V and J are TRBV7-3 and TRBJ2-1; 11 bases map to TRBD2. Germline V gene data show CDR1 as SGHTA and CDR2 as FQGTGA. The ends lost 3 bases at V and 6 bases at J; junction bases unmatched: 4. The CDR3 length is 15 residues. The CDR3 loop reads CASSFPSGRSNEQFF. The CDR3 bases are TGTGCCAGCAGCTTCCCTAGCGGGAGGAGCAATGAGCAGTTCTTC.

This clonotype was observed a handful of times. The J gene is TRBJ1-1, the V gene TRBV15; D not certain. Trimming removed 5 bases from V and 0 bases from J, with 10 bases in between. This CDR3 is 14 amino acids long. Germline loops: CDR1 LNHNV, CDR2 YYDKDF (reference sequence). CDR3 loop: CATSLTKLNTEAFF. The DNA of the CDR3 is TGTGCCACCAGCTTAACCAAACTGAACACTGAAGCTTTCTTT.

This clonotype has just a few counts. The chain has TRBV7-9 and TRBJ1-1; the D is unclear. CDR1 SEHNR and CDR2 FQNEAQ come from the germline V gene (reference sequence). V lost 4 bases and J lost 8, with 14 bases in between. The CDR3 covers 13 residues. The CDR3 reads CASSSKQTDEAFF. CDR3 DNA sequence: TGTGCCAGCAGCTCAAAACAGACGGACGAAGCTTTCTTT.

The rearrangement uses TRBV18 and TRBJ2-1; tentatively, D is TRBD1 (6 bases). The V gene lost 5 bases and the J gene lost 5 bases, with 13 bases spanning the gap. This CDR3 comprises 14 residues. The germline V gene encodes CDR1 KGHSH and CDR2 LQKENI. Here the CDR3 DNA reads TGTGCCAGCTCAGTTCTGGGGGCTGACAATGAGCAGTTCTTC. Its protein product is CASSVLGADNEQFF.

The chain has TRBV7-2 and TRBJ2-2, with 7 bases identical to TRBD1. Germline trimming cut 1 base from V and 4 bases from J; bases unmatched to any gene: 9. The V gene's germline CDR1 is SGHTA and CDR2 FQGNSA. There are 17 residues in the CDR3. The CDR3 here is CASSLVDRELRTGELFF. CDR3 DNA: TGTGCCAGCAGCTTAGTAGACAGGGAGTTACGCACCGGGGAGCTGTTTTTT.

This chain joins TRBV27 and TRBJ2-1, with 12 bases aligning to TRBD1. Germline CDR1 MNHEY, CDR2 SMNVEV (reference sequence). Trimming took 5 bases from V and 6 from J; bases not matched to a gene: 8. The CDR3 is 16 residues long. The CDR3 nucleotides are TGTGCCAGCAGTCTCCGCGGGACAGGGGGCTTCAATGAGCAGTTCTTC. Translated: CASSLRGTGGFNEQFF.

This clonotype has just a few counts. The rearrangement uses TRBV7-9 and TRBJ1-2; D is unresolved. V lost 0 bases and J lost 4, with 6 bases in between. The CDR3 consists of 13 residues. CDR1 is SEHNR and CDR2 is FQNEAQ in the germline V gene (reference sequence). CDR3 bases: TGTGCCAGCAGCTTAGCGAGGGCCTATGGCTACACCTTC. Translating gives CASSLARAYGYTF.

This clonotype occurred a few times. V and J are TRBV6-1 and TRBJ1-1; 7 positions match TRBD1. V was pared by 6 bases and J by 0 bases, with 10 bases of the junction left unmatched. The germline gives CDR1 MNHNS, CDR2 SASEGT. This CDR3 is built from 16 residues. As DNA, the CDR3 is TGTGCCAGCAGCCAGACAGGGTTTGGGATGAACACTGAAGCTTTCTTT. This encodes CASSQTGFGMNTEAFF.

The rearrangement uses TRBV24-1 and TRBJ2-1; 12 nucleotides line up with TRBD2. This CDR3 has 17 residues. With V trimmed by 0 bases and J by 9 bases, 8 bases remained unmatched. CDR1 is KGHDR and CDR2 is SFDVKD in the germline V gene. CDR3 coding DNA: TGTGCCACCAGTGATTTGCGCGCTAGCGGGGGGGCAGCTGAGCAGTTCTTC. Translation: CATSDLRASGGAAEQFF.

This clonotype was counted between two and nine times. The chain carries TRBV6-5 and TRBJ2-2, with TRBD2 as a possible D gene (6 bases). Germline V gives CDR1 MNHEY, CDR2 SVGAGI. The CDR3 spans 14 residues. V was shortened by 2 bases and J by 7 bases, with 11 bases between the two germline ends. The CDR3 protein is CASSYRLGGGELFF. The CDR3 nucleotides read TGTGCCAGCAGTTACAGGTTGGGGGGCGGGGAGCTGTTTTTT.

This clonotype was detected only a few times. This chain joins TRBV2 and TRBJ1-2; D unresolved. V lost 5 bases and J lost 1, with 11 bases in between. CDR1 is SNHLY and CDR2 is FYNNEI in the germline V gene. The CDR3 is 14 amino acids. The CDR3 protein is CASSPTAVNYGYTF. The CDR3 bases are TGTGCCAGCAGTCCCACGGCGGTTAACTATGGCTACACCTTC.

This clonotype was picked up many times. This sequence joins TRBV4-3 and TRBJ2-1, with TRBD2 identical over 10 bases. CDR3 length: 16 amino acids. Germline CDR1 is LGHNA and CDR2 is YSLEER. V shed 4 bases, J shed 7 bases, and the junction held 10 bases outside the gene matches. CDR3 coding DNA: TGCGCCAGCAGCCTCACAACTAGCGGGGCCGAGAATGAGCAGTTCTTC. This codes for CASSLTTSGAENEQFF.

This chain connects TRBV7-9 to TRBJ1-6, with D perhaps TRBD1 (6 bases). V lost 1 base and J 10 bases, leaving 14 bases between the germline ends. The CDR3 consists of 15 residues. Looked up from germline, CDR1 is SEHNR and CDR2 is FQNEAQ (reference sequence). The CDR3 DNA reads TGTGCCAGCAGCTTAGAGCCAGGGGTTGGATCACCCCTCCACTTT. It is translated as CASSLEPGVGSPLHF. The full variable domain, with the rest looked up from reference TRBV7-9 and TRBJ1-6, is DTGVSQNPRHKITKRGQNVTFRCDPISEHNRLYWYRQTLGQGPEFLTYFQNEAQLEKSRLLSDRFSAERPKGSFSTLEIQRTEQGDSAMYLCASSLEPGVGSPLHFGNGTRLTVT.